The T cell receptor beta chain under discussion was sequenced for a study of T cell clones after liver transplantation. General observations from the study: Conclusions were preliminary, with small, heterogeneous patient groups.

Clones were sequenced by immunoSEQ multiplex PCR, and TCRdb holds only the in-frame ones, with some missing. The table records over 100,000 clones, 80% to 85% of them present only once. As to this clone: Its antigen is undetermined.

The TCR was taken from a human donor who received a liver transplant. The source was CD4+ T cells from blood, collected before liver transplant.

CDR3 sequence (DNA): TGTGCCAGCAGCTTTAACAGGGATAACTATGGCTACACCTTC. As protein: CASSFNRDNYGYTF. The V gene is TRBV7-8, the J gene TRBJ1-2; D is perhaps TRBD1 (6 bases). CDR1 is SGHVS, CDR2 FQNEAQ, per germline. Deletions cut 3 bases from V and 1 base from J, with 9 bases between. The CDR3 has 14 residues.